A single sample gave rise to the 30 T cell receptor beta chains below, sequenced in a study of blood T cell repertoires in COVID-19. Assay: immunoSEQ multiplex PCR; the TCRdb copy retains only in-frame clones and omits some. This sample yields approximately 150,000 clones, of which roughly 83% are seen a single time; over 5% belongs to the top ten. The sample comprised PBMCs or T cells enriched from blood (not recorded which). These receptors originate from a man aged 65-85 years who had been exposed to COVID-19.

The chain carries TRBV6-5 and TRBJ1-2; 7 bases agree with TRBD1. The V gene's germline CDR1 is MNHEY and CDR2 SVGAGI. V lost 2 bases and J lost 5; bases outside the gene matches: 5. The CDR3 spans 14 residues. The CDR3 DNA reads as TGTGCCAGCAGTTACCCTAGCAGGGGGTATGGCTACACCTTC. Protein sequence: CASSYPSRGYGYTF.

The rearrangement uses TRBV28 and TRBJ2-7, with 11 bases matching TRBD1. The CDR3 runs to 16 residues. The ends lost 4 bases at V and 2 bases at J; junction bases unmatched: 7. Germline CDR1 MDHEN, CDR2 SYDVKM. CDR3 coding DNA: TGTGCCAGCAGTTCTACCGGGACAGGGGGACCCTACGAGCAGTACTTC. This codes for CASSSTGTGGPYEQYF.

The V gene is TRBV2, the J gene TRBJ1-1, with TRBD1 identical over 9 bases. This CDR3 has 13 residues. The V segment lost 5 bases and the J segment 4 bases; nucleotides outside the gene matches: 2. Per the germline V gene, CDR1 is SNHLY and CDR2 is FYNNEI. This CDR3 reads CASSLDRGTEAFF. The CDR3 nucleotides read TGTGCCAGCAGTTTGGACAGGGGCACTGAAGCTTTCTTT. Complete variable domain (other parts from reference TRBV2 and TRBJ1-1): EPEVTQTPSHQVTQMGQEVILRCVPISNHLYFYWYRQILGQKVEFLVSFYNNEISEKSEIFDDQFSVERPDGSNFTLKIRSTKLEDSAMYFCASSLDRGTEAFFGQGTRLTVV.

The chain couples TRBV7-2 to TRBJ1-1; D remains ambiguous. Germline values: CDR1 SGHTA, CDR2 FQGNSA. The V end lost 2 bases, the J end lost 5 bases, and 9 bases lay between the germline ends. This CDR3 has 13 residues. CDR3 in amino acids: CASSLTSRTEAFF. CDR3 sequence (DNA): TGTGCCAGCAGCTTAACCAGTCGAACTGAAGCTTTCTTT.

The chain carries TRBV28 and TRBJ2-2; D possibly corresponds to TRBD1 (5 bases). Germline assignment: CDR1 MDHEN and CDR2 SYDVKM. The CDR3 has 16 amino acids. The V end lost 8 bases, the J end lost 0 bases, and 16 bases lay between the germline ends. The CDR3 loop is CASGSGALSNTGELFF. DNA of the CDR3: TGTGCCAGCGGTAGTGGGGCCCTCTCGAACACCGGGGAGCTGTTTTTT.

The chain uses TRBV29-1 and TRBJ1-4; maybe TRBD1 (6 bases). The CDR3 runs 13 residues. Germline CDR1 SQVTM, CDR2 ANQGSEA. Trimming stripped 6 bases from V and 5 bases from J, with 13 bases between. CDR3 bases: TGCAGCGTGGGCAGGGGCCGGAATGAAAAACTGTTTTTT. Its protein product is CSVGRGRNEKLFF.

This clone was recorded once. The V call is TRBV11-3, the J call TRBJ1-1; 9 bases map to TRBD1. The junction had 3 bases not matched to a gene; V was cut back by 5 bases and J by 2 bases. Germline V gives CDR1 SGHNT, CDR2 YENEEA. The CDR3 runs 14 residues. The DNA of the CDR3 is TGTGCCAGCAGCCCGGGACAGGGAAACACTGAAGCTTTCTTT. Translating it yields CASSPGQGNTEAFF.

This CDR3 reads CASSITSGAFTDTQYF. The CDR3 bases are TGTGCCAGCAGCATAACTAGCGGGGCCTTCACAGATACGCAGTATTTT. The gene calls are TRBV5-5 and TRBJ2-3; TRBD2 aligns across 10 bases. Germline CDR1 reads SGHKS; CDR2 reads YYEKEE (reference sequence). After removal of 4 bases from V and 2 bases from J, the junction contained 7 bases not matched to a gene. This CDR3 is built from 16 residues.

This clone was observed a handful of times. This rearrangement joins TRBV7-2 to TRBJ2-5; a possible D gene is TRBD2 (5 bases). V shed 3 bases and J shed 5 bases, with 10 bases lying between them. The CDR3 loop spans 13 amino acids. Per the germline V gene, CDR1 is SGHTA and CDR2 is FQGNSA. The CDR3 sequence: CASSFSQRETQYF. As DNA, the CDR3 is TGTGCCAGCAGCTTTTCACAGCGGGAGACCCAGTACTTC.

This clone was recorded a few times. The chain uses TRBV2 and TRBJ1-5; unclear D gene. V was trimmed by 6 bases and J by 0 bases, leaving 9 bases between them. The CDR3 extends over 14 amino acids. Germline V lookup: CDR1 SNHLY, CDR2 FYNNEI. CDR3 residues: CASRESVSNQPQHF. The CDR3 nucleotides read TGTGCCAGCAGGGAGTCAGTTAGCAATCAGCCCCAGCATTTT.

The chain combines TRBV5-1 with TRBJ2-2; possibly TRBD1 for D (6 bases). Looked up from germline, CDR1 is SGHRS and CDR2 is YFSETQ. The length of the CDR3 is 15 residues. Trimming stripped 4 bases from V and 6 bases from J, with 16 bases between. CDR3 sequence (DNA): TGCGCCAGCAGCGATGACAGGAACTATGCCGGGGAGCTGTTTTTT. The encoded protein is CASSDDRNYAGELFF.

This chain joins TRBV19 and TRBJ2-3; 8 nucleotides align to TRBD1. The germline gives CDR1 LNHDA, CDR2 SQIVND (reference sequence). The CDR3 has 15 amino acids. Trimming cost V 5 bases and J 4 bases; bases outside gene matches: 8. The chain's CDR3 is CASSLRQGLADTQYF. In nucleotides, the CDR3 is TGTGCCAGTAGTCTCCGACAGGGGTTAGCAGATACGCAGTATTTT.

The rearrangement uses TRBV9 and TRBJ2-1, with 8 bases that match TRBD1. V shed 2 bases, J shed 5 bases, and the junction held 0 bases outside the gene matches. Germline CDR1 is SGDLS and CDR2 is YYNGEE. The CDR3 extends over 13 amino acids. The CDR3 DNA is TGTGCCAGCAGCGTGGGACAGGACAATGAGCAGTTCTTC. It codes for CASSVGQDNEQFF.

This clone was detected a few times. The chain couples TRBV27 to TRBJ1-3; the D is unclear. This CDR3 has 14 residues. V lost 7 bases, J lost 0 bases, and 10 bases lay in between. Germline V gene lookup returns CDR1 MNHEY and CDR2 SMNVEV (reference sequence). CDR3 in amino acids: CASIHRPSGNTIYF. CDR3 nucleotide sequence: TGTGCCAGCATTCACAGACCCTCTGGAAACACCATATATTTT.

This chain uses TRBV9 with TRBJ1-2; D possibly corresponds to TRBD1 (6 bases). CDR3 length: 15 amino acids. Trimming left V 6 bases short and J 5 bases short, with 20 bases between. CDR1 is SGDLS, CDR2 YYNGEE, per germline. The CDR3 sequence: CASTLGGGRMYGYTF. In nucleotides, the CDR3 is TGTGCCAGCACCCTAGGGGGGGGAAGAATGTATGGCTACACCTTC.

This clone was counted only a few times. V usage is TRBV18 and J usage is TRBJ1-2; D is unclear. This CDR3 has 14 amino acids. CDR1 KGHSH and CDR2 LQKENI come from the germline V gene. Trimming shortened V by 0 bases and J by 4 bases, and 9 bases separated the two germline ends. Written as DNA, the CDR3 is TGTGCCAGCTCACCACCGAGGCCCTCCTATGGCTACACCTTC. It codes for CASSPPRPSYGYTF.

The J gene is TRBJ2-1, the V gene TRBV7-2; 10 nucleotides line up with TRBD2. Trimming took 3 bases from V and 4 from J; bases not matched to a gene: 6. The CDR3 loop spans 16 amino acids. The germline gives CDR1 SGHTA, CDR2 FQGNSA. This chain's CDR3 is CASSFERGGRYNEQFF. The CDR3 bases are TGTGCCAGCAGCTTCGAGCGGGGGGGCAGGTACAATGAGCAGTTCTTC.

Of note for this clone: This CDR3 is also generated by other DNA sequences in the sample. J is TRBJ2-7 and V is TRBV11-2; D unresolved. This CDR3 is 11 amino acids long. Germline CDR1 reads SGHAT; CDR2 reads FQNNGV. V was shortened by 4 bases and J by 2 bases, with 3 bases between the two germline ends. The DNA for the CDR3 is TGTGCCAGCAGCTCTACCTACGAGCAGTACTTC. It is translated as CASSSTYEQYF. Complete variable domain (other parts from reference TRBV11-2 and TRBJ2-7): EAGVAQSPRYKIIEKRQSVAFWCNPISGHATLYWYQQILGQGPKLLIQFQNNGVVDDSQLPKDRFSAERLKGVDSTLKIQPAKLEDSAVYLCASSSTYEQYFGPGTRLTVT.

This chain joins TRBV27 and TRBJ1-1; D gene ambiguous. This CDR3 contains 13 residues. V was pared by 2 bases and J by 3 bases, with 7 bases between. Germline V gene sequence: CDR1 MNHEY, CDR2 SMNVEV (reference sequence). The CDR3 DNA is TGTGCCAGCAGTTTAATGAGATACACTGAAGCTTTCTTT. Its translation: CASSLMRYTEAFF.

This clone has a handful of counts. The V and J genes are TRBV18 and TRBJ1-1; D gene uncertain. Between the trimmed V and J ends, which lost 3 bases and 1 base, there was a span of 9 bases. This CDR3 has 14 amino acids. CDR1 and CDR2 (germline): KGHSH, LQKENI. CDR3 region: CASSPSEGNTEAFF. The CDR3, as DNA: TGTGCCAGCTCACCGAGCGAAGGGAACACTGAAGCTTTCTTT.

The chain couples TRBV27 to TRBJ2-7; 7 bases map to TRBD2. In germline, CDR1 is MNHEY, CDR2 SMNVEV (reference sequence). The CDR3 contains 14 residues. With 6 bases clipped from V and 2 bases from J, the junction kept 7 bases outside the gene matches. The CDR3 nucleotides are TGTGCCAGCAGGAAGAGGGGAGGGGCCTACGAGCAGTACTTC. This encodes CASRKRGGAYEQYF.

The V and J genes are TRBV5-5 and TRBJ2-7; weak D call: TRBD1 (5 bases). There are 15 residues in the CDR3. Deletions cut 4 bases from V and 2 bases from J, with 16 bases between. The V gene's germline CDR1 is SGHKS and CDR2 YYEKEE (reference sequence). The CDR3: CASSPAAGIPYEQYF. CDR3 sequence (DNA): TGTGCCAGCAGCCCCGCTGCAGGGATACCCTACGAGCAGTACTTC.

The V gene is TRBV9, the J gene TRBJ2-3, with D possibly being TRBD1 (6 bases). The CDR3 runs to 14 residues. The ends were cut back, 3 bases at V and 2 bases at J, with 10 bases in the middle. Germline CDR1 SGDLS, CDR2 YYNGEE. The CDR3 bases are TGTGCCAGCAGCGAGGGGGACAACACAGATACGCAGTATTTT. Its translation: CASSEGDNTDTQYF. Full variable domain (remainder filled in from reference TRBV9 and TRBJ2-3): DSGVTQTPKHLITATGQRVTLRCSPRSGDLSVYWYQQSLDQGLQFLIQYYNGEERAKGNILERFSAQQFPDLHSELNLSSLELGDSALYFCASSEGDNTDTQYFGPGTRLTVL.

The chain links TRBV6-6 to TRBJ2-3; 10 nucleotides match TRBD2. Losses at the gene ends were 5 bases for V and 3 bases for J; bases not matched to a gene: 5. Germline V gives CDR1 MNHNY, CDR2 SVGAGI (reference sequence). The CDR3 consists of 15 residues. The CDR3 DNA reads TGTGCCAGCAGTGATAGCGGGAGGATTACAGATACGCAGTATTTT. Protein sequence: CASSDSGRITDTQYF.

This chain links TRBV5-1 with TRBJ2-5; 8 bases map to TRBD2. This CDR3 has 15 residues. V dropped 4 bases and J dropped 3; count of bases not matched to a gene: 8. The germline V gene has CDR1 SGHRS and CDR2 YFSETQ. CDR3 region: CASSVGSGSKETQYF. CDR3 nucleotides: TGCGCCAGCAGCGTAGGCAGCGGGAGTAAAGAGACCCAGTACTTC.

This clone has just a few counts. The V call is TRBV27, the J call TRBJ1-2, with TRBD1 matching 9 bases. CDR1 and CDR2 (germline): MNHEY, SMNVEV (reference sequence). The CDR3 runs 15 residues. V trimming: 2 bases; J trimming: 5 bases; junction bases outside the gene matches: 6. CDR3 in amino acids: CASSLAGTGQYGYTF. Here the CDR3 DNA reads TGTGCCAGCAGTTTAGCCGGGACAGGGCAATATGGCTACACCTTC.

The rearrangement joins TRBV27 to TRBJ2-7, with a possible D match to TRBD2 (5 bases). The germline V and J ends were trimmed by 6 bases and 4 bases, with 7 bases remaining between them. The CDR3 runs to 11 residues. Per germline, CDR1 MNHEY and CDR2 SMNVEV (reference sequence). The CDR3, as DNA: TGTGCCAGCAGGTCGGGGTACGAGCAGTACTTC. Translating gives CASRSGYEQYF.

J is TRBJ2-2 and V is TRBV5-6; TRBD1 matches 8 bases. The CDR3 is made up of 16 amino acids. Germline lookup yields CDR1 SGHDT and CDR2 YYEEEE. V lost 4 bases to trimming and J lost 3 bases; unmatched junction nucleotides: 8. CDR3 sequence (DNA): TGTGCCAGCAGCCACTTGGACAGGGTACACACCGGGGAGCTGTTTTTT. This encodes CASSHLDRVHTGELFF.

The CDR3: CASSSGEEAGNTIYF. The CDR3 DNA reads TGTGCCAGCAGCTCAGGGGAAGAGGCTGGAAACACCATATATTTT. The V and J genes are TRBV28 and TRBJ1-3, with D possibly TRBD1 on 6 matching bases. Per germline, CDR1 MDHEN and CDR2 SYDVKM. This CDR3 has 15 amino acids. Trimming took off 6 bases at V and 2 bases at J, with 14 bases between the two ends.

The gene calls are TRBV28 and TRBJ2-7; D may be TRBD1 (5 bases). The CDR3 contains 14 residues. Germline V CDR1 and CDR2: MDHEN, SYDVKM. The ends were cut back, 8 bases at V and 0 bases at J, with 14 bases in the middle. The chain's CDR3 is CASEGAADSYEQYF. CDR3 DNA sequence: TGTGCCAGCGAAGGGGCGGCAGACTCCTACGAGCAGTACTTC. The full variable domain, rest sourced from reference TRBV28 and TRBJ2-7, is DVKVTQSSRYLVKRTGEKVFLECVQDMDHENMFWYRQDPGLGLRLIYFSYDVKMKEKGDIPEGYSVSREKKERFSLILESASTNQTSMYLCASEGAADSYEQYFGPGTRLTVT.